A selection of T cell receptor beta chains follows, all from one sample in a study of spatial heterogeneity in lung cancer. TCRdb called the 5' RACE reads again in MiXCR, with one record for every CDR3 protein. The sample lists about 8,000 distinct CDR3 sequences, around 10% occurring once. This specimen consisted of lung tumor tissue, obtained at surgery. The receptor source for this set is a male donor with early-stage non-small cell lung cancer. CDR3s include the opening cysteine and the closing phenylalanine or tryptophan. The D gene is left open where the match is weak. Size is stated for part of the rows, as once, few or many counts, or as a class when the clone is expanded.

TRBD2,TRBV7-9,many,TRBJ2-1,CASSLGLWSSGSNEQFF,TGTGCCAGCAGCTTAGGTTTGTGGTCTAGCGGGAGCAATGAGCAGTTCTTC
-,TRBV12-3/TRBV12-4,many,TRBJ2-4,CASSLRGREALAKNIQYF,TGTGCCAGCAGTTTAAGGGGGAGGGAGGCCCTAGCCAAAAACATTCAGTACTTC
-,TRBV12-3/TRBV12-4,many,TRBJ2-2,CASSPESLGWQNTGELFF,TGTGCCAGCTCCCCGGAGTCCCTCGGCTGGCAGAACACCGGGGAGCTGTTTTTT
-,TRBV5-1,large,TRBJ2-3,CASSAETSTDTQYF,TGCGCCAGCAGCGCTGAGACTAGCACAGATACGCAGTATTTT
-,TRBV29-1,many,TRBJ2-7,CSVEAVDPPGQYF,TGCAGCGTTGAAGCTGTGGACCCTCCGGGGCAGTACTTC
-,TRBV5-1,many,TRBJ1-2,CASSLEQGSGNYGYTF,TGCGCCAGCAGCTTGGAACAGGGATCGGGGAACTATGGCTACACCTTC
-,TRBV24-1,medium-sized,TRBJ1-2,CATSDQRQRVKYGYTF,TGTGCCACCAGTGATCAAAGGCAGAGGGTCAAATATGGCTACACCTTC
TRBD1,TRBV27,medium-sized,TRBJ2-1,CASSLTGGVHNEQFF,TGTGCCAGCAGCCTGACAGGGGGCGTTCACAATGAGCAGTTCTTC
TRBD2,TRBV20-1,many,TRBJ2-5,CSAARRSGGKETQYF,TGCAGTGCTGCGCGGAGGAGCGGGGGTAAAGAGACCCAGTACTTC
-,TRBV20-1,medium-sized,TRBJ1-2,CSVVTGFGYTF,TGCAGTGTCGTTACAGGGTTCGGCTACACCTTC
TRBD1,TRBV19,many,TRBJ2-7,CATAGTGTREQYF,TGTGCCACAGCCGGGACAGGAACTCGTGAGCAGTACTTC
-,TRBV20-1,many,TRBJ2-3,CSAINRRGGDTQYF,TGCAGTGCTATTAATCGGAGGGGTGGAGATACGCAGTATTTT
TRBD2,TRBV7-3,many,TRBJ2-7,CASSLGAGVEEQYF,TGTGCCAGCAGCTTAGGAGCGGGAGTGGAGGAGCAGTACTTC
-,TRBV28,many,TRBJ1-5,CASRTGGSNQPQHF,TGTGCCAGCAGGACGGGAGGGAGCAATCAGCCCCAGCATTTT
TRBD2,TRBV28,many,TRBJ2-2,CGAGAYTGELFF,TGTGGAGCGGGGGCCTACACCGGGGAGCTGTTTTTT
-,TRBV30,many,TRBJ1-6,CAWSAGDDSPLHF,TGTGCCTGGAGCGCCGGTGATGATTCACCCCTCCACTTT
-,TRBV20-1,many,TRBJ1-2,CSARVQSYGYTF,TGCAGTGCTAGGGTCCAGTCCTATGGCTACACCTTC
-,TRBV7-8,medium-sized,TRBJ1-5,CASSLITYSNQPQHF,TGTGCCAGCAGCTTAATAACCTATAGCAATCAGCCCCAGCATTTT
-,TRBV20-1,many,TRBJ1-1,CSARRQERTEAFF,TGCAGTGCTAGAAGACAGGAAAGGACTGAAGCTTTCTTT
TRBD2,TRBV20-1,many,TRBJ2-3,CSARVAGGLDTQYF,TGCAGTGCTCGAGTAGCGGGGGGGCTAGATACGCAGTATTTT
-,TRBV20-1,many,TRBJ2-3,CSAHSGGGTDTQYF,TGCAGTGCCCACTCCGGGGGTGGCACAGATACGCAGTATTTT
-,TRBV12-3/TRBV12-4,-,TRBJ1-3,CASSLAGGTGNTIYF,TGTGCCAGCAGTTTAGCCGGGGGAACTGGAAACACCATATATTTT
-,TRBV29-1,many,TRBJ2-3,CSVGDSTGEKKSF,TGCAGCGTTGGGGACTCCACAGGGGAGAAGAAATCTTTT